The following is a T cell receptor (beta chain) sequence with its context. Its cognate antigen is unknown. This sample was taken from a study of PD-1 blockade in classical Hodgkin lymphoma. Findings of the study overall: Exclusion removed patients who began nivolumab under 1 year after ASCT. Reports described newly diagnosed patients as having lower baseline TCR diversity than healthy donors.

Following autologous stem cell transplantation, relapse occurred in every patient, and exposure to brentuximab vedotin varied. Complete response, partial response or progressive disease was each patient's best response. The table came from immunoSEQ multiplex PCR; TCRdb's copy has only in-frame clones and leaves some out. The sample lists approximately 52,000 clones; approximately 73% were seen once. Germline V CDR1 and CDR2: SEHNR, FQNEAQ (reference sequence). Trimming shortened V by 5 bases and J by 4 bases, and 8 bases separated the two germline ends. The CDR3 contains 12 residues. The gene calls are TRBV7-9 and TRBJ1-1; unclear D gene. The sequence was obtained from a human donor with classical Hodgkin lymphoma. The specimen was peripheral blood mononuclear cells (PBMCs), collected before the second cycle of nivolumab. CDR3 protein: CASSQLVTEAFF. CDR3 nucleotides: TGTGCCAGCAGCCAGTTGGTCACTGAAGCTTTCTTT.